The 23 T cell receptor beta chains given below trace back to one sample, sequenced in a study of blood T cell repertoires in COVID-19. Measured with immunoSEQ multiplex PCR; TCRdb has only the in-frame clones, and not every one. Of fewer than 90,000 clones in the sample, roughly 86% were seen once. The sequenced material came from peripheral blood. These receptors all come from a man aged 65 to 85 with acute or convalescent COVID-19.

This clone occurred a few times. The V call is TRBV20-1, the J call TRBJ1-1; D unclear. The V and J ends lost 3 bases and 3 bases respectively, with 17 bases between them. Germline V gene data show CDR1 as DFQATT and CDR2 as SNEGSKA (reference sequence). The CDR3 has 15 residues. CDR3 nucleotide sequence: TGCAGTGCTAGTTCTTCCGAGACTAGTGACACTGAAGCTTTCTTT. Translated: CSASSSETSDTEAFF.

The chain employs TRBV19 and TRBJ1-2; perhaps TRBD1 as D (5 bases). The CDR3 consists of 16 residues. V dropped 5 bases and J dropped 6 bases, with 22 bases sitting between them. CDR1 and CDR2 (germline): LNHDA, SQIVND (reference sequence). DNA for the CDR3: TGTGCCAGTAGTTTGGGGCTTACGCCCCGAGAAGATGGCTACACCTTC. Protein: CASSLGLTPREDGYTF.

This clone came up a few times. The chain joins TRBV19 to TRBJ1-5; D is ambiguous. The V and J ends lost 3 bases and 3 bases respectively, with 9 bases between them. Germline V gene sequence: CDR1 LNHDA, CDR2 SQIVND (reference sequence). CDR3 length equals 14 residues. The CDR3 loop is CASSIFVYNQPQHF. CDR3 nucleotides: TGTGCCAGTAGTATTTTCGTCTACAATCAGCCCCAGCATTTT.

V is TRBV29-1 and J is TRBJ2-3, with D possibly matching TRBD2 (5 bases). From germline, CDR1 is SQVTM and CDR2 ANQGSEA. The V gene lost 1 base and the J gene lost 1 base, with 6 bases spanning the gap. The CDR3 runs to 13 residues. This CDR3 is CSVEVGGTDTQYF. The CDR3 coding sequence is TGCAGCGTTGAAGTCGGGGGCACAGATACGCAGTATTTT.

The chain uses TRBV2 and TRBJ1-4, with 8 nucleotides matching TRBD1. Germline loops: CDR1 SNHLY, CDR2 FYNNEI. The CDR3 consists of 14 residues. Losses at the gene ends were 8 bases for V and 5 bases for J; bases not matched to a gene: 7. CDR3: CASGDRGQNEKLFF. CDR3 bases: TGTGCCAGCGGCGACAGGGGACAAAATGAAAAACTGTTTTTT.

The V and J genes are TRBV3-1 (or the pseudogene TRBV3-2) and TRBJ1-2, with D possibly TRBD1 on 5 matching bases. V was clipped by 1 base and J by 0 bases, with 9 bases between them. CDR1 and CDR2 (germline): LGHDT, YNNKEL (reference sequence). There are 15 residues in the CDR3. The CDR3 DNA is TGTGCCAGCAGCCAAGGTAGGGGAACTAACTATGGCTACACCTTC. Amino acids: CASSQGRGTNYGYTF.

V gene TRBV2 combines with J gene TRBJ1-4; maybe TRBD1 (6 bases). Germline V gives CDR1 SNHLY, CDR2 FYNNEI. The CDR3 spans 15 residues. V lost 11 bases and J lost 8, with 24 bases in between. The CDR3 sequence is CASGMNQARGEKLFF. The CDR3 DNA reads as TGTGCCTCGGGGATGAACCAGGCTAGGGGGGAAAAACTGTTTTTT.

V usage is TRBV19 and J usage is TRBJ1-4; D is unclear. Germline CDR1 reads LNHDA; CDR2 reads SQIVND (reference sequence). The V end was cut by 6 bases, the J end by 4 bases, with 15 bases between. This CDR3 region has 15 residues. For the CDR3, the DNA is TGTGCCAGTAGGAGCGGCAGGCTATATAATGAAAAACTGTTTTTT. Translating gives CASRSGRLYNEKLFF.

J is TRBJ2-5 and V is TRBV2; D may be TRBD2 (6 bases). The CDR3 covers 15 residues. V was clipped by 2 bases and J by 6 bases, with 16 bases between them. Germline CDR1 SNHLY, CDR2 FYNNEI. Here the CDR3 reads CASSEPRGTFQTQYF. As DNA, the CDR3 is TGTGCCAGCAGTGAACCTAGAGGGACTTTCCAGACCCAGTACTTC.

The CDR3 spells CATSDSRRGGGEKLFF. The DNA for the CDR3 is TGTGCCACCAGTGACTCACGACGGGGAGGTGGTGAAAAACTGTTTTTT. V and J are TRBV24-1 and TRBJ1-4; D not certain. Trimming removed 4 bases at V and 7 bases at J, with 18 bases between. The germline V gene encodes CDR1 KGHDR and CDR2 SFDVKD. The CDR3 contains 16 residues.

This rearrangement joins TRBV18 to TRBJ2-1, with 7 bases matching TRBD2. Trimming cost V 6 bases and J 7 bases; bases outside gene matches: 12. From germline, CDR1 is KGHSH and CDR2 LQKENI. The CDR3 consists of 15 residues. The CDR3 nucleotides read TGTGCCAGCTCCTCGAGCACACTAGCGACTAATGAGCAGTTCTTC. Amino acids: CASSSSTLATNEQFF.

Notes on this clone: Other nucleotide sequences from this sample produce the same CDR3. The gene calls are TRBV4-1 and TRBJ1-1, with 8 bases identical to TRBD1. Germline lookup yields CDR1 MGHRA and CDR2 YSYEKL. The CDR3 spans 14 residues. V dropped 6 bases and J dropped 1; count of bases not matched to a gene: 4. Here the CDR3 reads CASSPDRANTEAFF. DNA of the CDR3: TGCGCCAGCAGTCCGGACAGGGCGAACACTGAAGCTTTCTTT.

CDR3 sequence: CASSAERVGGGNEQFF. The DNA for the CDR3 is TGTGCCAGCAGCGCCGAGAGGGTGGGTGGTGGCAATGAGCAGTTCTTC. The gene calls are TRBV5-4 and TRBJ2-1, with a tentative D call TRBD2 (5 bases). Germline CDR1 SGHNT, CDR2 YYREEE (reference sequence). Trimming cost V 4 bases and J 6 bases, with 20 bases left between them. This CDR3 has 16 residues.

The CDR3 loop reads CASSPGVEGPQFF. DNA of the CDR3: TGTGCCAGCTCACCAGGGGTGGAGGGGCCGCAGTTCTTC. The gene calls are TRBV18 and TRBJ2-1; a possible D gene is TRBD2 (6 bases). The CDR3 is 13 amino acids. Germline V gene lookup returns CDR1 KGHSH and CDR2 LQKENI. The V end was cut by 2 bases, the J end by 12 bases, with 14 bases between. Based on the CDR3 plus reference TRBV18 and TRBJ2-1, the full variable domain is NAGVMQNPRHLVRRRGQEARLRCSPMKGHSHVYWYRQLPEEGLKFMVYLQKENIIDESGMPKERFSAEFPKEGPSILRIQQVVRGDSAAYFCASSPGVEGPQFFGPGTRLTVL.

CDR3 sequence: CASSPRTGAFYGYTF. The CDR3, as DNA: TGTGCCAGCAGTCCCCGGACAGGAGCATTCTATGGCTACACCTTC. V usage is TRBV27 and J usage is TRBJ1-2; 7 bases are a match to TRBD1. Germline CDR1 reads MNHEY; CDR2 reads SMNVEV (reference sequence). The CDR3 covers 15 residues. Trimming removed 5 bases from V and 4 bases from J; junction bases left unmatched: 10.

The chain employs TRBV2 and TRBJ2-2; TRBD1 might be the D (7 bases). The CDR3 spans 15 residues. CDR1 SNHLY and CDR2 FYNNEI come from the germline V gene. V was clipped by 1 base and J by 5 bases, with 11 bases between them. Here the CDR3 DNA reads TGTGCCAGCAGTGAAGTGACAGGGAGGACCGGGGAGCTGTTTTTT. Translating gives CASSEVTGRTGELFF.

This chain uses TRBV7-9 with TRBJ2-2; TRBD2 agrees at 8 bases. Unmatched junction bases numbered 15, after V lost 4 bases and J lost 2 bases. Germline CDR1 reads SEHNR; CDR2 reads FQNEAQ (reference sequence). The CDR3 loop spans 19 amino acids. The CDR3 bases are TGTGCCAGCAGCTATCGTAAGTCCGGGAGGGCGGCAAACACCGGGGAGCTGTTTTTT. It yields the protein CASSYRKSGRAANTGELFF.

The chain combines TRBV10-3 with TRBJ2-3; 11 bases are shared with TRBD2. Germline CDR1 and CDR2: ENHRY and SYGVKD. The CDR3 is 16 amino acids. V shed 6 bases and J 6 bases; nucleotides not matched to a gene: 11. The CDR3 region has the DNA TGTGCCATCAGCCCCCTTAGCGGGGGGGCCGCGGATACGCAGTATTTT. Residues: CAISPLSGGAADTQYF.

This chain uses TRBV11-3 with TRBJ2-1, with 8 bases aligning to TRBD2. With V trimmed by 3 bases and J by 7 bases, 5 bases remained unmatched. The CDR3 spans 14 residues. The germline V gene has CDR1 SGHNT and CDR2 YENEEA. CDR3 protein: CASSFRGGENEQFF. The DNA of the CDR3 is TGTGCCAGCAGCTTCCGGGGGGGCGAGAATGAGCAGTTCTTC.

V gene TRBV11-2 combines with J gene TRBJ2-2; 7 bases are shared with TRBD1. CDR3 length: 16 residues. Germline loops: CDR1 SGHAT, CDR2 FQNNGV. The V gene end was trimmed by 4 bases and the J gene end by 6 bases; junction bases not matched to a gene: 11. CDR3: CASSYLTDRVPGELFF. The CDR3 region has the DNA TGTGCCAGCAGCTATCTTACAGACAGGGTTCCCGGGGAGCTGTTTTTT.

As concerns this clone: Other nucleotide sequences in the sample specify the same CDR3. The rearrangement joins TRBV2 to TRBJ1-4; 7 nucleotides align to TRBD1. Germline CDR1 is SNHLY and CDR2 is FYNNEI. Trimming took 9 bases from V and 5 from J; bases not matched to a gene: 6. The CDR3 extends over 13 amino acids. In nucleotides, the CDR3 is TGTGCCAGTACCAGGGGGACGAATGAAAAACTGTTTTTT. Translation gives CASTRGTNEKLFF.

Worth noting for this clone: This specimen includes other DNA sequences encoding the same CDR3. The chain combines TRBV7-9 with TRBJ2-7; TRBD1 matches at 10 bases. The ends lost 4 bases at V and 3 bases at J; junction bases unmatched: 3. CDR1 and CDR2 from the germline V gene are SEHNR and FQNEAQ (reference sequence). The CDR3 spans 14 residues. Here the CDR3 DNA reads TGTGCCAGCAGCTCGGGACAGGGGAACTACGAGCAGTACTTC. It is translated as CASSSGQGNYEQYF.

V gene TRBV30 combines with J gene TRBJ2-7; TRBD1 matches at 7 bases. J gave up 2 bases and V 4 bases, and 20 bases lay outside the gene matches. This CDR3 region has 18 residues. Germline CDR1 and CDR2: GTSNPN and SVGIG (reference sequence). In nucleotides, the CDR3 is TGTGCCTGGATAAAAATTAAAAGCTTGACAGGGAGCACCTACGAGCAGTACTTC. As protein: CAWIKIKSLTGSTYEQYF.